This T cell receptor (beta chain) originates from a study of T-cell memory formation after mild COVID-19. About the research overall: In these data, TCR clusters were largely donor specific.

CDR1 and CDR2 (germline): DFQATT, SNEGSKA (reference sequence). V was clipped by 3 bases and J by 4 bases, with 21 bases between them. The CDR3 is made up of 16 amino acids. Constant-segment primers served in 5'RACE that generated TCR alpha and TCR beta cDNA libraries bearing sample barcodes and UMIs. TCRdb analysed the 5' RACE reads with MiXCR anew, one entry per CDR3 protein. The table has 450,000 to 700,000 distinct CDR3 sequences, about a sixth seen once. Concerning this clonotype itself: Antigen: not known.

Study results and limitations: Clones shrinking from day 15 to 85 showed even CD4/CD8 mixes; later expanders tilted CD4+.

The sequence came from an adult woman who had mild COVID-19 (a few samples of this study predate the infection). Cell type and time point are not known. The rearrangement uses TRBV20-1 and TRBJ1-2, with D tentatively TRBD1 (5 bases). Input material: PBMCs or a T cell subset sorted from them (not recorded which). In DNA form, the CDR3 reads TGCAGTGCTAGGAGGGTTCTCGAGGACGGGGCCTATGGCTACACCTTC. This translates into CSARRVLEDGAYGYTF.